This is a list of T cell receptor beta chains from one sample in a study of blood T cell repertoires in COVID-19. Generated by immunoSEQ multiplex PCR, the TCRdb table keeps only in-frame clones and is missing some. The sample contains about 55,000 clones, approximately 92% of which appear only once. The sequencing input was peripheral blood. The receptors derive from a human donor with active COVID-19. The donor label of this sample is uncertain. Both conserved end residues are part of each CDR3. D genes are given only for firm matches. Only part of the rows carry a size: once, few, many, or a class if the clone is expanded.

j_gene | abundance | v_gene | d_gene | CDR3nt | CDR3aa
TRBJ1-2 | NA | TRBV4-1 | NA | TGCGCCAGCAGCCCGTCTGACTTCGATAACTATGGCTACACCTTC | CASSPSDFDNYGYTF
TRBJ2-5 | NA | TRBV18 | NA | TGTGCCAGCTCACCACGGGGGCCGGGAGAGACCCAGTACTTC | CASSPRGPGETQYF
TRBJ2-7 | few | TRBV7-9 | TRBD1 | TGTGCCAGCAGCACCGGACAGGGCTACGAGCAGTACTTC | CASSTGQGYEQYF
TRBJ1-2 | NA | TRBV28 | NA | TGTGCCAGCAGTTTACCCCGCGGACAGTCGTTCGCCTGGGGCTACACCTTC | CASSLPRGQSFAWGYTF
TRBJ1-4 | NA | TRBV4-1 | NA | TGCGCCAGCAGCCCTCCAGTCGGGAGGGGTCCTCCTAAAAAACTGTTTTTT | CASSPPVGRGPPKKLFF
TRBJ1-5 | NA | TRBV3-1/TRBV3-2 | NA | TGTGCCAGCAGCCGTTCGGGAAGTCAGCCCCAGCATTTT | CASSRSGSQPQHF
TRBJ2-3 | NA | TRBV6-2/TRBV6-3 | NA | TGTGCCAGCAGCCGCGGGGGCCAAGATACGCAGTATTTT | CASSRGGQDTQYF
TRBJ1-5 | NA | TRBV6-6 | TRBD1 | TGTGCCAGCAGTTGGGACAGGGGAACAGAGCCCCAGCATTTT | CASSWDRGTEPQHF
TRBJ2-7 | NA | TRBV7-6 | TRBD2 | TGTGCCAGCAGCCCCTGGGCCGAAATCCCGGGACTAGCTTCTTACGAGCAGTACTTC | CASSPWAEIPGLASYEQYF
TRBJ2-2 | few | TRBV7-3 | NA | TGTGCCAGCAGCCCAGTGGGGCTGGGTACCGGGGAGCTGTTTTTT | CASSPVGLGTGELFF
TRBJ2-1 | NA | TRBV5-1 | NA | TGCGCCAGCAGCCTACAGGGTAACAATGAGCAGTTCTTC | CASSLQGNNEQFF
TRBJ1-2 | many | TRBV6-2/TRBV6-3 | TRBD1 | TGTGCCAGCAGTCACGGACAGGGGCAAACTGGCTACACCTTC | CASSHGQGQTGYTF
TRBJ2-1 | NA | TRBV15 | NA | TGTGCCACCAGTACCGGCAGGTACAATGAGCAGTTCTTC | CATSTGRYNEQFF
TRBJ2-7 | NA | TRBV4-1 | TRBD2 | TGCGCCAGCAGCGGACTAGCGGGGGACGAGGAGCAGTACTTC | CASSGLAGDEEQYF
TRBJ2-1 | NA | TRBV6-5 | NA | TGTGCCATGGGGCTATTCCAGGGTGAGCAGTTCTTC | CAMGLFQGEQFF
TRBJ1-3 | NA | TRBV11-2 | NA | TGTGCCAGCAGCTTGGGCAGTAGCTCTGGAAACACCATATATTTT | CASSLGSSSGNTIYF
TRBJ2-1 | few | TRBV4-1 | NA | TGCGCCAGCAGTCCCAGGCTGTCACTCTCCTACAATGAGCAGTTCTTC | CASSPRLSLSYNEQFF
TRBJ2-1 | NA | TRBV7-3 | TRBD2 | TGTGCCAGCAGCTTAAGTCGGTTACTAGCGGGGGGAAACAATGAGCAGTTCTTC | CASSLSRLLAGGNNEQFF
TRBJ2-7 | once | TRBV27 | TRBD1 | TGTGCCAGCAGGTACGAGGACAGGGCCTACGAGCAGTACTTC | CASRYEDRAYEQYF
TRBJ1-1 | NA | TRBV12-3/TRBV12-4 | NA | TGTGCCAGCAGCCAGACAAGCTTACCTGAAGCTTTCTTT | CASSQTSLPEAFF
TRBJ1-1 | NA | TRBV14 | TRBD1 | TGTGCCAGCAGTGCCGGGACAGGGACCATGAACACTGAAGCTTTCTTT | CASSAGTGTMNTEAFF
TRBJ2-1 | NA | TRBV12-3/TRBV12-4 | NA | TGTGCCAGCAGTTTGGAGCCCTACAATGAGCAGTTCTTC | CASSLEPYNEQFF
TRBJ1-2 | NA | TRBV2 | NA | TGTGCCAGCCGAGGGAAAGAACGTAACTATGGCTACACCTTC | CASRGKERNYGYTF
TRBJ2-7 | NA | TRBV5-1 | TRBD1 | TGCGCCAGCAGCATAGGGACAGGGGGCCTCTACGAGCAGTACTTC | CASSIGTGGLYEQYF
TRBJ2-1 | once | TRBV7-8 | TRBD1 | TGTGCCAGCAGCTTAGTAGGGACAGGGGTTGGTGAGCAGTTCTTC | CASSLVGTGVGEQFF
TRBJ1-2 | NA | TRBV9 | TRBD1 | TGTGCCAGCAGCGTAGAGGCCAGGGGGAACTATGGCTACACCTTC | CASSVEARGNYGYTF
TRBJ1-1 | NA | TRBV10-3 | TRBD1 | TGTGCCATCAGTGAGGACAGGGGGCGGGACACTGAAGCTTTCTTT | CAISEDRGRDTEAFF
TRBJ1-2 | NA | TRBV4-3 | NA | TGCGCCAGCAGCCAAGATAAGGCAGGGATCTTATATGGCTACACCTTC | CASSQDKAGILYGYTF
TRBJ1-2 | NA | TRBV28 | NA | TGTGCCAGCAGCCGTGACCAGGTTCCCTATGGCTACACCTTC | CASSRDQVPYGYTF
TRBJ2-3 | once | TRBV7-2 | TRBD2 | TGTGCCAGCGCCCCCGGGGGGAGCGCAGATACGCAGTATTTT | CASAPGGSADTQYF
TRBJ2-3 | once | TRBV28 | TRBD2 | TGTGCCAGCAGTACCCCAGGGGCGGGAGGAGCAGATACGCAGTATTTT | CASSTPGAGGADTQYF
TRBJ1-4 | NA | TRBV28 | NA | TGTGCCAGCAGTTTACCCGGACAGATTGAAAAACTGTTTTTT | CASSLPGQIEKLFF
TRBJ2-4 | NA | TRBV6-5 | NA | TGTGCCAGCAGGGGACTAGCCAAAAACATTCAGTACTTC | CASRGLAKNIQYF
TRBJ1-2 | NA | TRBV28 | NA | TGTGCCAGCAGTTCCCCCGGGCGGGGGGATTATGGCTACACCTTC | CASSSPGRGDYGYTF
TRBJ2-7 | NA | TRBV19 | NA | TGTGCCAGTAGTGGCCCCAGGGGATACTACGAGCAGTACTTC | CASSGPRGYYEQYF
TRBJ2-5 | NA | TRBV2 | NA | TGTGCCAGCAGACAGGGAAGCGGGGTGCTTGGAGAGACCCAGTACTTC | CASRQGSGVLGETQYF
TRBJ1-5 | NA | TRBV7-9 | TRBD1 | TGTGCCAGCAGCTTAGACAGGGGAAAGGTTGAGAGCAATCAGCCCCAGCATTTT | CASSLDRGKVESNQPQHF
TRBJ2-1 | NA | TRBV12-3/TRBV12-4 | NA | TGTGCCAGCAATCTAGGTATAGCCGATGAGCAGTTCTTC | CASNLGIADEQFF
TRBJ1-1 | once | TRBV4-2 | TRBD1 | TGTGCCAGCAGCCGAACAGGGGGCTGGACTGAAGCTTTCTTT | CASSRTGGWTEAFF
TRBJ1-5 | few | TRBV19 | NA | TGTGCCACCGGGGACATCGTGGATCGGTCCCAGCATTTT | CATGDIVDRSQHF
TRBJ1-1 | NA | TRBV27 | TRBD1 | TGTGCCAGCAGTTTATTCGGTGGACAGGGAGGAACTGAAGCTTTCTTT | CASSLFGGQGGTEAFF
TRBJ2-3 | NA | TRBV5-8 | TRBD2 | TGTGCCAGCAGATTTTTCGGGGGGGCAGATACGCAGTATTTT | CASRFFGGADTQYF
TRBJ1-1 | NA | TRBV25-1 | NA | TGTGCCAGCAGGAAGACAGACCACACTGAAGCTTTCTTT | CASRKTDHTEAFF
TRBJ1-4 | few | TRBV7-9 | TRBD1 | TGTGCCAGCAGCTTCCGACAGGGTGATGAAAAACTGTTTTTT | CASSFRQGDEKLFF
TRBJ1-6 | NA | TRBV9 | NA | TGTGCCAGCAGCACAGGGACGCCAAGGGGTTCACCCCTCCACTTT | CASSTGTPRGSPLHF
TRBJ2-5 | NA | TRBV6-5 | TRBD2 | TGTGCCAGTCGAACTAGCGGGAGAATAGAGACCCAGTACTTC | CASRTSGRIETQYF
TRBJ1-2 | few | TRBV3-1/TRBV3-2 | NA | TGTGCCAGCAGCCAAAGCGGCGGGGCATCGGAGGGTAATGGCTACACCTTC | CASSQSGGASEGNGYTF
TRBJ1-1 | NA | TRBV9 | NA | TGTGCCAGCAGCGAAGCAGGGAACACTGAAGCTTTCTTT | CASSEAGNTEAFF
TRBJ2-7 | few | TRBV27 | NA | TGTGCCAGCAGTTTAGCCGGTTCCTACGAGCAGTACTTC | CASSLAGSYEQYF
TRBJ1-2 | NA | TRBV27 | NA | TGTGCCAGCACAGGGTTTGGCTATGGCTACACCTTC | CASTGFGYGYTF
TRBJ2-7 | NA | TRBV6-6 | TRBD2 | TGTGCCAGCAGTTACGGACTAGCGGGAGTACCCTACGAGCAGTACTTC | CASSYGLAGVPYEQYF
TRBJ2-3 | NA | TRBV30 | TRBD2 | TGTGCCTGGAGTGGACTAGCGGGAGGGCCGGTAATAAGCACAGATACGCAGTATTTT | CAWSGLAGGPVISTDTQYF
TRBJ1-1 | NA | TRBV7-2 | NA | TGTGCCAGCAGCTTAGTTCAAGGGGACACTGAAGCTTTCTTT | CASSLVQGDTEAFF
TRBJ2-3 | NA | TRBV11-2 | TRBD2 | TGTGCCAGCAGCTTAGTCGGGGGGGTTGGAGATACGCAGTATTTT | CASSLVGGVGDTQYF
TRBJ2-2 | NA | TRBV28 | NA | TGTGCCAGCAGCCCCGAGGAGGAGTGGCGCCGGGAGCTGTTTTTT | CASSPEEEWRRELFF
TRBJ1-2 | NA | TRBV24-1 | NA | TGTGCCACCAGTGCAGCCGGACAGAACTATGGCTACACCTTC | CATSAAGQNYGYTF
TRBJ2-2 | NA | TRBV6-4 | NA | TGTGCCAGCAAGGAAGGAGGGACGAACACCGGGGAGCTGTTTTTT | CASKEGGTNTGELFF
TRBJ1-2 | NA | TRBV20-1 | NA | TGCAGTGCTAGTCCTCAGCAAGGGAGCGGCTACACCTTC | CSASPQQGSGYTF
TRBJ2-7 | NA | TRBV27 | TRBD2 | TGTGCCAGCAGTTTTACTAGCGGGATTGACGAGCAGTACTTC | CASSFTSGIDEQYF